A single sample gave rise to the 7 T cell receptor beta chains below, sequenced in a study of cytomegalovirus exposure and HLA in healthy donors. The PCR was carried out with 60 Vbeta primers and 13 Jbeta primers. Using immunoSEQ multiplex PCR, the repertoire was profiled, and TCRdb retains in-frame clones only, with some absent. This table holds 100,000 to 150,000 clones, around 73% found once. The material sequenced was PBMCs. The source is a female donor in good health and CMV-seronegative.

The CDR3 nucleotides read TGTGCCAGCAGCTTAGGGACAGGGTTGGGAAACATTCAGTACTTC. This encodes CASSLGTGLGNIQYF. The chain uses TRBV7-9 and TRBJ2-4; 8 positions agree with TRBD1. The length of the CDR3 is 15 residues. V shed 1 base, J shed 6 bases, and the junction held 5 bases outside the gene matches. Germline CDR1 and CDR2: SEHNR and FQNEAQ (reference sequence).

The CDR3 reads CASSDRPTGELFF. The CDR3 coding sequence is TGTGCCAGCTCAGACAGACCTACCGGGGAGCTGTTTTTT. The rearrangement joins TRBV18 to TRBJ2-2; tentatively, D is TRBD1 (5 bases). The V gene lost 5 bases and the J gene lost 5 bases, with 9 bases spanning the gap. Germline lookup yields CDR1 KGHSH and CDR2 LQKENI. The CDR3 is made up of 13 amino acids.

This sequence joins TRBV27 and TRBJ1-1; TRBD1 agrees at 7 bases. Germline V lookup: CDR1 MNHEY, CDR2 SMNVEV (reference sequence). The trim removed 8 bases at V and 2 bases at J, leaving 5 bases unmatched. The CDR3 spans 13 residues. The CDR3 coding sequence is TGTGCCAGCCGGGACAGAGAAAACACTGAAGCTTTCTTT. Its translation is CASRDRENTEAFF.

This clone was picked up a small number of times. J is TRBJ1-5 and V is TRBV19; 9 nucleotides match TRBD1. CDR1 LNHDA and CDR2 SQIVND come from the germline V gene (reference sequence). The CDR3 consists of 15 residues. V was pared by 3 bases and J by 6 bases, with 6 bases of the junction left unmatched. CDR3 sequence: CASSIRTGGGQPQHF. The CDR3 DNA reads TGTGCCAGTAGTATCAGAACAGGGGGCGGTCAGCCCCAGCATTTT. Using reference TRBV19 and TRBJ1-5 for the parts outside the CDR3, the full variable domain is DGGITQSPKYLFRKEGQNVTLSCEQNLNHDAMYWYRQDPGQGLRLIYYSQIVNDFQKGDIAEGYSVSREKKESFPLTVTSAQKNPTAFYLCASSIRTGGGQPQHFGDGTRLSIL.

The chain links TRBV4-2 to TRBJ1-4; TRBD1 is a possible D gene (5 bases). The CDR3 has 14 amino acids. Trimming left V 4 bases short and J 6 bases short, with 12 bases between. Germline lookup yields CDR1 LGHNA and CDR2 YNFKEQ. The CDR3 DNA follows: TGTGCCAGCAGCCGAGGGACTTCAGATGAAAAACTGTTTTTT. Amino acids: CASSRGTSDEKLFF.

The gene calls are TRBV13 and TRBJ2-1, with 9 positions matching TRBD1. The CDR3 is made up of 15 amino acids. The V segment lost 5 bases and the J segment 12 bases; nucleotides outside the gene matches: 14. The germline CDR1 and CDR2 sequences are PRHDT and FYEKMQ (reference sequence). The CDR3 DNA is TGTGCCAGCAGCCCGGGCGGACAGGGGATGGCTCGGCAGTTCTTC. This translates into CASSPGGQGMARQFF.

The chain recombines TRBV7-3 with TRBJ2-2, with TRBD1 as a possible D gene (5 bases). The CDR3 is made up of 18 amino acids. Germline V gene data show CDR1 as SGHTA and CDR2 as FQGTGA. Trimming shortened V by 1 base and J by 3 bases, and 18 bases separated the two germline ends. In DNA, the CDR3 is TGTGCCAGCAGCTTAAGTCCAGGGTTGAAGGGATACACCGGGGAGCTGTTTTTT. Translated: CASSLSPGLKGYTGELFF.